There are a few counts of the clone carrying this T cell receptor beta chain. The antigen remains undetermined. This record comes from a study of neurological immune-mediated disorders. Findings of the study overall: Private repertoires in all groups were suggested by the absence of shared CDR3 amino acid sequences among expanded clones across subjects. Phylogenetic grouping assigned the repertoires of 18 of 34 multiple sclerosis patients to a single related-CDR3 cluster, representing a possible signature.

The CDR3 length is 14 residues. Losses at the gene ends were 3 bases for V and 4 bases for J; bases not matched to a gene: 5. Germline CDR1 KGHSH, CDR2 LQKENI. As for the cDNA, it was generated by 5'RACE with 10-nucleotide random UMIs. A single run covered 15-18 subjects with over 160 million TCR-beta sequences. TCRdb reanalysed the 5' RACE reads using MiXCR and keeps one entry per CDR3 protein. Of about 70,000 distinct CDR3 sequences in the sample, about 3% were seen once. Sequencing was performed on PBMCs. The genes are TRBV18 and TRBJ2-7; 8 bases align to TRBD2. The TCR comes from a woman aged 45-59 years with multiple sclerosis. CDR3 DNA sequence: TGTGCCAGCTCACCCGCCGGGGGGGTATACGAGCAGTACTTC. Amino acids: CASSPAGGVYEQYF.